The clone carrying this TCR beta chain was seen repeatedly, ten times or more. Individual cDNA molecules carried attached unique molecular identifiers. TCRdb called the 5' RACE reads again in MiXCR, with one record for every CDR3 protein. The table records about 50,000 distinct CDR3 sequences, roughly 9.3% of them present only once. The CDR3 is 13 amino acids. Germline-derived CDR1 and CDR2 are SGHDN and FVKESK. V was pared by 1 base and J by 3 bases, with 4 bases between. The sample comes from a study of early T cells in non-severe SARS-CoV-2 infection. Study-wide context: Sequenced bulk RNA came from whole blood that was unsorted, and chains were unpaired.

The gene calls are TRBV14 and TRBJ1-3; D gene uncertain. This TCR was recovered from an adult who was a healthcare worker with PCR-confirmed SARS-CoV-2 infection or an uninfected control (not recorded which). Material: whole blood. The CDR3 loop reads CASSQAGGNTIYF. Written as DNA, the CDR3 is TGTGCCAGCAGCCAAGCCGGTGGAAACACCATATATTTT.